Listed below are T cell receptor beta chains from one sample, sequenced in a study of T cell repertoires in cytomegalovirus infection. Each CDR3 protein gets one entry after TCRdb re-called the reads with MiXCR. The profile covers 200,000 to 250,000 distinct CDR3 sequences, with approximately 22% appearing a single time and 15% to 20% taken by the ten largest. The sample comprised CD8+ T cells from PBMCs. These receptors were obtained from a human donor in good health (CMV status not recorded). Some clones in this sample may be carry-over from other donors' samples. CDR3s include the opening cysteine and the closing phenylalanine or tryptophan. Clone size is not always given. Where it is, it says once, few, many or a class for expanded clones.

cdr3_aa clone_size v_call
CSVDFQGSNYGYTF few TRBV29-1
CASSLRQGALRGPPYEQYF few TRBV5-1
CSVRTGGDEQYF - TRBV29-1
CASSRQRTNEKLFF - TRBV7-8
CASRPFGTGAGELFF once TRBV2
CASSSGLNTEAFF many TRBV7-9
CASSFPGGSYNEQFF many TRBV28
CASRAYRGHGNTIYF few TRBV7-8
CASSLGTPYETQYF - TRBV12-3/TRBV12-4
CASSQVGPGNTEAFF few TRBV4-1
CSATLAGGSTDTQYF once TRBV20-1
CSAREGSGGNTIYF - TRBV20-1
CASSHRGAGELFF many TRBV28
CASSWTSGYEQFF many TRBV7-6
CASWGPYGYTF - TRBV27
CASQLGPNTGELFF few TRBV2
CSVVTGSSYEQYF few TRBV29-1
CASSREGAYEQYF - TRBV5-4
CSARAPSSYNEQFF few TRBV20-1
CASKLAQGSGNTIYF - TRBV6-1
CATSIGTAEAFF - TRBV15
CASSFDLGGAAGTQYF few TRBV13
CASSYTRDKREYF few TRBV6-2/TRBV6-3
CASRKVGGTEAFF many TRBV6-5
CASSHIAGTNEQFF few TRBV4-1
CAAEGEDQPQHF - TRBV19
CASTSVNSANYGYTF - TRBV12-3/TRBV12-4
CSVEEPGGRTYEQYF few TRBV29-1
CASSYDYHTQYF few TRBV6-2/TRBV6-3
CASSLELAGYPTDTQYF few TRBV5-4
CASSRGGPQPRHF - TRBV7-9
CASTLGDNEQFF - TRBV13
CASSPGQGVTKNIQYF many TRBV7-6
CASSTLGVDVRPQHF - TRBV12-3/TRBV12-4